One and the same sample provided the 8 T cell receptor beta chains below, sequenced in a study of T-cell memory formation after mild COVID-19. TCRdb re-derived calls from the 5' RACE reads in MiXCR, one entry per CDR3 protein. The table lists 210,000 or so distinct CDR3 sequences, roughly a tenth of them singletons. Material for sequencing was PBMCs or a T cell subset sorted from them (not recorded which). All receptors come from a man aged 18 to 30 who had mild COVID-19 (a few samples of this study predate the infection). Cell type and time point are not known.

This clonotype showed up many times. The rearrangement uses TRBV7-2 and TRBJ2-5; D remains ambiguous. The germline V gene has CDR1 SGHTA and CDR2 FQGNSA. V dropped 2 bases and J dropped 8 bases, with 12 bases sitting between them. The length of the CDR3 is 13 residues. CDR3 coding DNA: TGTGCCAGCAGCTTAACACCAGCCCGAACCCAGTACTTC. This sequence encodes CASSLTPARTQYF.

This clonotype was seen many times. V usage is TRBV5-1 and J usage is TRBJ1-3; D gene unclear. Between the trimmed V and J ends, which lost 1 base and 0 bases, there was a span of 8 bases. Germline values: CDR1 SGHRS, CDR2 YFSETQ. The CDR3 loop spans 15 amino acids. This CDR3 is CASSLLSYSGNTIYF. CDR3 in DNA: TGCGCCAGCAGCTTGTTGAGCTACTCTGGAAACACCATATATTTT.

A few counts support this clonotype. The chain is built from TRBV20-1 and TRBJ1-2, with TRBD1 identical over 8 bases. Germline V CDR1 and CDR2: DFQATT, SNEGSKA (reference sequence). The CDR3 has 14 amino acids. V was pared by 1 base and J by 4 bases, with 5 bases of the junction left unmatched. The DNA for the CDR3 is TGCAGTGCTAGAGTCGGACAGGGACCCTATGGCTACACCTTC. Protein sequence: CSARVGQGPYGYTF.

Here the CDR3 reads CASSPGTGRTDYGYTF. DNA of the CDR3: TGTGCCAGCAGCCCGGGGACAGGGAGGACTGACTATGGCTACACCTTC. The rearrangement uses TRBV7-9 and TRBJ1-2; 9 bases line up with TRBD1. CDR1 is SEHNR and CDR2 is FQNEAQ in the germline V gene (reference sequence). V shed 5 bases, J shed 3 bases, and the junction held 10 bases outside the gene matches. The CDR3 is made up of 16 amino acids.

This clonotype was recorded many times. The genes are TRBV5-4 and TRBJ2-1, with 9 bases matching TRBD1. Trimming cost V 4 bases and J 0 bases; bases outside gene matches: 2. CDR3 size: 15 residues. Germline V gene data show CDR1 as SGHNT and CDR2 as YYREEE (reference sequence). DNA for the CDR3: TGTGCCAGCAGCCCGGGACAGGGCTCCTACAATGAGCAGTTCTTC. It specifies CASSPGQGSYNEQFF.

As to this clonotype: At one end the junction does not follow the germline gene, possibly because of a read error. V gene TRBV7-2 combines with J gene TRBJ2-1; TRBD2 agrees at 12 bases. This CDR3 contains 15 residues. Germline CDR1 and CDR2: SGHTA and FQGNSA. The CDR3 region is CASSPRLAGVNEKFF. The CDR3 nucleotides read TGTGCCAGCAGCCCCCGACTAGCGGGGGTTAATGAGAAGTTCTTC.

There are many counts of this clonotype. The V call is TRBV24-1, the J call TRBJ2-3, with 8 positions matching TRBD1. The germline V gene has CDR1 KGHDR and CDR2 SFDVKD. Trimming at V came to 5 bases and at J to 2 bases, leaving 2 bases not matched to a gene. The CDR3 runs to 14 residues. CDR3 sequence reads: CATSGDRTTDTQYF. The DNA for the CDR3 is TGTGCCACCAGTGGGGACAGGACCACAGATACGCAGTATTTT.

This clonotype was recorded a few times. The chain links TRBV9 to TRBJ2-7; a possible D gene is TRBD2 (5 bases). Per the germline V gene, CDR1 is SGDLS and CDR2 is YYNGEE. The CDR3 sequence is 11 residues long. V was cut by 4 bases and J by 7 bases, with 9 bases left in between. CDR3 amino acids: CASSSRGEQYV. The CDR3 DNA is TGTGCCAGCAGCTCCCGGGGTGAGCAGTACGTC.